What follows are 23 T cell receptor beta chains derived from one specimen sequenced in a study of blood T cell repertoires in COVID-19. Profiled with immunoSEQ multiplex PCR; TCRdb holds only in-frame clones, not every one. The sample gives approximately 28,000 clones, around 72% of which show up once; around 21% is in the top ten. The sample comprised peripheral blood. Source of these receptors: a boy aged 2-9 years with active or convalescent COVID-19.

This chain uses TRBV7-9 with TRBJ1-3; D uncertain. This CDR3 is 15 amino acids long. CDR1 SEHNR and CDR2 FQNEAQ come from the germline V gene (reference sequence). V was cut by 2 bases and J by 0 bases, with 8 bases left in between. CDR3 nucleotide sequence: TGTGCCAGCAGCTTACAGATTCCCTCTGGAAACACCATATATTTT. Translated: CASSLQIPSGNTIYF.

This rearrangement joins TRBV20-1 to TRBJ2-1; D is ambiguous. Trimming removed 6 bases at V and 12 bases at J, with 15 bases between. Germline V gene lookup returns CDR1 DFQATT and CDR2 SNEGSKA (reference sequence). The CDR3 runs to 11 residues. The CDR3 DNA sequence: TGCAGTGCGGTCCCAATCCAGCGGCAGTTCTTC. Its protein is CSAVPIQRQFF.

The chain joins TRBV7-8 to TRBJ2-2; 8 bases align to TRBD2. Per the germline V gene, CDR1 is SGHVS and CDR2 is FQNEAQ. V trimming: 5 bases; J trimming: 3 bases; junction bases outside the gene matches: 2. There are 14 residues in the CDR3. The DNA of the CDR3 is TGTGCCAGCAGCCCGCGGGGGGACACCGGGGAGCTGTTTTTT. Encoded protein: CASSPRGDTGELFF.

The J gene is TRBJ1-3, the V gene TRBV7-9, with a tentative D call TRBD1 (5 bases). V was shortened by 1 base and J by 0 bases, with 10 bases between the two germline ends. The germline V gene encodes CDR1 SEHNR and CDR2 FQNEAQ (reference sequence). This CDR3 spans 16 amino acids. The CDR3 region has the DNA TGTGCCAGCAGCTTAGGACAGCCCTCCTCTGGAAACACCATATATTTT. This encodes CASSLGQPSSGNTIYF.

Only a few counts were recorded for this clone. The rearrangement uses TRBV7-9 and TRBJ2-4; no firm D call. CDR3 length: 13 amino acids. V gave up 6 bases and J gave up 8 bases, with 14 bases separating them. Germline-derived CDR1 and CDR2 are SEHNR and FQNEAQ (reference sequence). CDR3 DNA sequence: TGTGCCAGCAGTTCCCGTATCTTCGACATTCAGTACTTC. Protein product: CASSSRIFDIQYF.

This sequence joins TRBV25-1 and TRBJ2-1; maybe TRBD2 (5 bases). Trimming stripped 6 bases from V and 4 bases from J, with 10 bases between. This CDR3 contains 13 residues. Germline V gene data show CDR1 as MGHDK and CDR2 as SYGVNS. This CDR3 is CASRAAGYNEQFF. CDR3 bases: TGTGCCAGCAGAGCGGCCGGGTACAATGAGCAGTTCTTC.

V gene TRBV7-6 combines with J gene TRBJ2-3, with TRBD2 identical over 11 bases. This CDR3 comprises 14 residues. The V gene end was trimmed by 9 bases and the J gene end by 1 base; junction bases not matched to a gene: 3. CDR1 is SGHVS, CDR2 FNYEAQ, per germline. The CDR3 loop is CARGTSGCTDTQYF. The CDR3 coding sequence is TGTGCCAGGGGGACTAGCGGATGCACAGATACGCAGTATTTT.

The genes are TRBV11-2 and TRBJ1-3, with D maybe TRBD1 (5 bases). The germline gives CDR1 SGHAT, CDR2 FQNNGV. The V and J ends lost 5 bases and 4 bases respectively, with 24 bases between them. CDR3 size: 18 residues. The CDR3 loop is CASSHLSWGTSSGNTIYF. The CDR3 region has the DNA TGTGCCAGCAGCCACTTAAGTTGGGGGACTTCATCGGGAAACACCATATATTTT.

This chain joins TRBV6-5 and TRBJ1-4; D remains unclear. Per germline, CDR1 MNHEY and CDR2 SVGAGI. The CDR3 runs 13 residues. Trimming pared 7 bases from V and 8 bases from J, leaving 14 bases between. In DNA form, the CDR3 reads TGTGCCAGCACCCGCGGAGGCCGGGAAAAACTGTTTTTT. Translation gives CASTRGGREKLFF.

The genes are TRBV3-1 (or the pseudogene TRBV3-2) and TRBJ2-3, with 8 bases identical to TRBD2. CDR3 size: 15 residues. J lost 1 base, V lost 4 bases, and 4 bases had no gene match. Germline lookup yields CDR1 LGHDT and CDR2 YNNKEL (reference sequence). This CDR3 is CASSPLGLGTDTQYF. The CDR3 DNA reads TGTGCCAGCAGCCCCTTGGGACTAGGCACAGATACGCAGTATTTT.

On this clone: This same CDR3 is encoded by further DNA sequences in the sample. The chain uses TRBV7-2 and TRBJ1-2, with TRBD1 matching 8 bases. This CDR3 comprises 14 residues. From germline, CDR1 is SGHTA and CDR2 FQGNSA. V shed 5 bases, J shed 5 bases, and the junction held 7 bases outside the gene matches. CDR3 protein: CASSADRGPYGYTF. The CDR3, as DNA: TGTGCCAGCAGCGCCGACAGGGGACCGTATGGCTACACCTTC.

This chain joins TRBV7-9 and TRBJ1-6; D may be TRBD1 (6 bases). Germline loops: CDR1 SEHNR, CDR2 FQNEAQ (reference sequence). Trimming removed 11 bases at V and 7 bases at J, with 21 bases between. The CDR3 extends over 15 amino acids. CDR3 region: CAEEPLGTTNSPLHF. DNA for the CDR3: TGTGCCGAAGAACCCCTTGGGACAACGAATTCACCCCTCCACTTT.

The V call is TRBV6-5, the J call TRBJ1-2, with 9 bases lining up with TRBD1. Germline V lookup: CDR1 MNHEY, CDR2 SVGAGI. V dropped 2 bases and J dropped 6; count of bases not matched to a gene: 7. CDR3 length: 15 residues. The CDR3 here is CASSYAYRGQNGYTF. The DNA for the CDR3 is TGTGCCAGCAGTTACGCCTACAGGGGGCAGAATGGCTACACCTTC.

V is TRBV27 and J is TRBJ1-1; D not resolved. The CDR3 sequence is 14 residues long. CDR1 and CDR2 from the germline V gene are MNHEY and SMNVEV (reference sequence). The V gene lost 3 bases and the J gene lost 4 bases, with 12 bases spanning the gap. The CDR3 protein is CASSLEEAATEAFF. CDR3 DNA sequence: TGTGCCAGCAGTTTGGAGGAAGCGGCCACTGAAGCTTTCTTT.

V is TRBV6-6 and J is TRBJ1-4, with 7 bases aligning to TRBD1. The CDR3 loop spans 15 amino acids. Germline V lookup: CDR1 MNHNY, CDR2 SVGAGI (reference sequence). V trimming: 1 base; J trimming: 10 bases; junction bases outside the gene matches: 9. As DNA, the CDR3 is TGTGCCAGCAGTTACTATAGAGAGGGGGCTGGAAAACTGTTTTTT. As protein: CASSYYREGAGKLFF.

The gene calls are TRBV11-2 and TRBJ1-4; possible D gene TRBD1, 5 bases. The CDR3 covers 15 residues. The V gene lost 5 bases and the J gene lost 4 bases, with 14 bases spanning the gap. The V gene's germline CDR1 is SGHAT and CDR2 FQNNGV. The CDR3 nucleotides are TGTGCCAGCAGCCCCGCGACAGAGATTAATGAAAAACTGTTTTTT. Its protein product is CASSPATEINEKLFF.

This clone was detected once. The chain has TRBV24-1 and TRBJ2-2; D perhaps matches TRBD1 (5 bases). The V end was cut by 10 bases, the J end by 3 bases, with 11 bases between. The germline CDR1 and CDR2 sequences are KGHDR and SFDVKD. The CDR3 runs 13 residues. The CDR3 sequence: CATQGLDTGELFF. The CDR3 coding sequence is TGTGCCACGCAGGGTTTAGACACCGGGGAGCTGTTTTTT.

This chain connects TRBV14 to TRBJ1-3; 10 bases align to TRBD1. CDR3 length: 16 amino acids. The germline gives CDR1 SGHDN, CDR2 FVKESK. The V segment lost 4 bases and the J segment 0 bases; nucleotides outside the gene matches: 3. Here the CDR3 reads CASSPRTGGSGNTIYF. The CDR3 nucleotides are TGTGCCAGCAGCCCCCGGACAGGGGGCTCTGGAAACACCATATATTTT.

This sequence joins TRBV3-1 (or the pseudogene TRBV3-2) and TRBJ2-3, with 11 bases fitting TRBD2. CDR1 is LGHDT, CDR2 YNNKEL, per germline (reference sequence). This CDR3 comprises 16 residues. J gave up 7 bases and V 3 bases, and 9 bases lay outside the gene matches. CDR3 DNA sequence: TGTGCCAGCAGCCAGTTAGCGGGAGGGCCGGGAAATACGCAGTATTTT. Protein product: CASSQLAGGPGNTQYF.

The V call is TRBV7-8, the J call TRBJ2-1, with D maybe TRBD1 (7 bases). The CDR3 sequence is 17 residues long. CDR1 and CDR2 (germline): SGHVS, FQNEAQ. The V and J ends lost 5 bases and 4 bases respectively, with 21 bases between them. The CDR3 reads CASSPTAAGQYYNEQFF. The CDR3 nucleotides read TGTGCCAGCAGCCCTACTGCCGCGGGACAGTATTACAATGAGCAGTTCTTC.

The chain recombines TRBV30 with TRBJ1-5; 8 positions agree with TRBD1. Germline CDR1 GTSNPN, CDR2 SVGIG (reference sequence). The CDR3 has 13 residues. Losses at the gene ends were 5 bases for V and 5 bases for J; bases not matched to a gene: 5. The CDR3 coding sequence is TGTGCCTGGGGGACAGGAATTGATCAGCCCCAGCATTTT. Its protein product is CAWGTGIDQPQHF.

This chain uses TRBV3-1 (or the pseudogene TRBV3-2) with TRBJ1-1; D is unclear. CDR1 is LGHDT and CDR2 is YNNKEL in the germline V gene (reference sequence). V was pared by 4 bases and J by 1 base, with 10 bases between. The CDR3 runs to 14 residues. The DNA of the CDR3 is TGTGCCAGCAGCCGCGGGAGTGGGAACACTGAAGCTTTCTTT. This translates into CASSRGSGNTEAFF.

The chain is built from TRBV4-1 and TRBJ1-1; 7 bases agree with TRBD1. In germline, CDR1 is MGHRA, CDR2 YSYEKL. The CDR3 is 16 amino acids. V trimming: 0 bases; J trimming: 0 bases; junction bases outside the gene matches: 4. The CDR3, as DNA: TGCGCCAGCAGCCAAGATCCGACAGGGCTGAACACTGAAGCTTTCTTT. Translated: CASSQDPTGLNTEAFF.